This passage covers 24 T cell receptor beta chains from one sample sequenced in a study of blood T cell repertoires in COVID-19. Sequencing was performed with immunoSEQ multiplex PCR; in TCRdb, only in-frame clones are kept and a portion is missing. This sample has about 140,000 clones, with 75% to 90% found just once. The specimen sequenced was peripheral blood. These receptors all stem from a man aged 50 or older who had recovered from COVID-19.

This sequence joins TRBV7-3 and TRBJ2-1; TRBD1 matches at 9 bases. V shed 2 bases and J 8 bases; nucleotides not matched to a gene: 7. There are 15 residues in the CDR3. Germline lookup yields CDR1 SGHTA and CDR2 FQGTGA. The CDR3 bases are TGTGCCAGCAGCTTAGACGGGACAGGGCTGGATGAGCAGTTCTTC. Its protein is CASSLDGTGLDEQFF.

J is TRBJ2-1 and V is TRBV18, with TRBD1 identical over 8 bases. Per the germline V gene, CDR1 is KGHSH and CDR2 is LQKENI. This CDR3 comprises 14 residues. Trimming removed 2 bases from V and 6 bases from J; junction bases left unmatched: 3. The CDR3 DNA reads TGTGCCAGCTCACCATCGGGACAGGCCAATGAGCAGTTCTTC. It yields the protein CASSPSGQANEQFF.

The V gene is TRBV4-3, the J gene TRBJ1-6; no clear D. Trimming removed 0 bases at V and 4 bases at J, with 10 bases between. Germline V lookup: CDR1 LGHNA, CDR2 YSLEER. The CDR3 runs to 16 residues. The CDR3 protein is CASSQDGPEYNSPLHF. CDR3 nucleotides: TGCGCCAGCAGCCAAGATGGGCCGGAATATAATTCACCCCTCCACTTT.

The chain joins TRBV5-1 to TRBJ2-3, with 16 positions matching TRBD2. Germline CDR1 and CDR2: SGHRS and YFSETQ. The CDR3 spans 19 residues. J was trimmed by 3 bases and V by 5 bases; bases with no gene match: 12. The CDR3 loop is CASRQTGTSGGASTDTQYF. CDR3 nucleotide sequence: TGCGCCAGCAGGCAAACCGGGACTAGCGGGGGGGCCAGTACAGATACGCAGTATTTT.

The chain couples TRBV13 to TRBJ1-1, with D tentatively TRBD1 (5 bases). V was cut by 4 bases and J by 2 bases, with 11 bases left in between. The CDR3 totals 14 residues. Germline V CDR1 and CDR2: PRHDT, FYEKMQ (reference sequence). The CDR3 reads CASSSQQGNTEAFF. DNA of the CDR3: TGTGCCAGCAGCTCCCAGCAGGGCAACACTGAAGCTTTCTTT. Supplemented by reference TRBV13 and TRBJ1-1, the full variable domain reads AAGVIQSPRHLIKEKRETATLKCYPIPRHDTVYWYQQGPGQDPQFLISFYEKMQSDKGSIPDRFSAQQFSDYHSELNMSSLELGDSALYFCASSSQQGNTEAFFGQGTRLTVV.

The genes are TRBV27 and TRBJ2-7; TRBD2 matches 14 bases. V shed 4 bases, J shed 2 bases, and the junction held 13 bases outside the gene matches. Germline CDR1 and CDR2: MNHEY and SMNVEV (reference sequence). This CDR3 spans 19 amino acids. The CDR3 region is CASSSLTSGGAALPYEQYF. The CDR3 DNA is TGTGCCAGCAGTTCCTTGACTAGCGGGGGGGCCGCGTTGCCCTACGAGCAGTACTTC.

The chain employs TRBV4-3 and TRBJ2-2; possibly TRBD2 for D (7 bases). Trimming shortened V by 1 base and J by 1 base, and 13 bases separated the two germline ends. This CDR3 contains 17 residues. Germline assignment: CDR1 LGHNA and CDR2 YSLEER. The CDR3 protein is CASSQAGGRVNTGELFF. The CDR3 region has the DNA TGCGCCAGCAGCCAAGCCGGGGGGCGCGTGAACACCGGGGAGCTGTTTTTT.

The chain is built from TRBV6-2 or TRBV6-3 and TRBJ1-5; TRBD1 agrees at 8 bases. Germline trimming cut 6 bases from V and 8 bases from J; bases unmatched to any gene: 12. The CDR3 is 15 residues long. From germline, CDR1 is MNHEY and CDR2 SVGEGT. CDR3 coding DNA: TGTGCCAGCAGCCCATCCTACAGGGGGTTTGAGCCCCAGCATTTT. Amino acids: CASSPSYRGFEPQHF.

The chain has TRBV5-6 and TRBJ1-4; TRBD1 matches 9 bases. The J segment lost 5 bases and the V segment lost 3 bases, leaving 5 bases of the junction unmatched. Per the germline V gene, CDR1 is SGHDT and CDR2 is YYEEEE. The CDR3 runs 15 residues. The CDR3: CASSSRTGANEKLFF. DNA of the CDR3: TGTGCCAGCAGCTCACGGACAGGGGCAAATGAAAAACTGTTTTTT.

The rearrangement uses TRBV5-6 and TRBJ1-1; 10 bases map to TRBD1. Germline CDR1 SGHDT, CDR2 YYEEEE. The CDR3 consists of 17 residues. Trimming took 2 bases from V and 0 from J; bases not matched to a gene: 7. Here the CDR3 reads CASSLEDRGRMNTEAFF. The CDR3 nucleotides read TGTGCCAGCAGCTTAGAGGACAGGGGGAGGATGAACACTGAAGCTTTCTTT.

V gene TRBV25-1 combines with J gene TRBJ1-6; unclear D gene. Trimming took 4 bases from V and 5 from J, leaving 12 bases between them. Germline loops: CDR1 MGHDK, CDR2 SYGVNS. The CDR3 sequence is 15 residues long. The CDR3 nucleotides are TGTGCCAGCAGTGGGCGGCCTTGGGATAATTCACCCCTCCACTTT. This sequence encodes CASSGRPWDNSPLHF.

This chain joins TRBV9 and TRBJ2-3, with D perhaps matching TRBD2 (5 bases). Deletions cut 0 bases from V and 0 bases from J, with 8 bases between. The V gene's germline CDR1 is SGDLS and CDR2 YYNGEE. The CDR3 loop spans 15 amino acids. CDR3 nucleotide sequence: TGTGCCAGCAGCGTAGAAGGCGGGAGCACAGATACGCAGTATTTT. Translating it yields CASSVEGGSTDTQYF.

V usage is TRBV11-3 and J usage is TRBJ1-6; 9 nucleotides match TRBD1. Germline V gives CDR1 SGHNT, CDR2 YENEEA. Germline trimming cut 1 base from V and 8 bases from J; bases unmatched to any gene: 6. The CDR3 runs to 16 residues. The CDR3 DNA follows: TGTGCCAGCAGCTTAGGAGACAGGGGGGGAGATTCACCCCTCCACTTT. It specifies CASSLGDRGGDSPLHF.

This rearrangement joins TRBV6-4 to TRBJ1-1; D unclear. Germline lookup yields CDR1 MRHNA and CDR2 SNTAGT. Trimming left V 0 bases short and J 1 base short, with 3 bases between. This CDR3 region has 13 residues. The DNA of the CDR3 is TGTGCCAGCAGTGACTCAGCGAACACTGAAGCTTTCTTT. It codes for CASSDSANTEAFF.

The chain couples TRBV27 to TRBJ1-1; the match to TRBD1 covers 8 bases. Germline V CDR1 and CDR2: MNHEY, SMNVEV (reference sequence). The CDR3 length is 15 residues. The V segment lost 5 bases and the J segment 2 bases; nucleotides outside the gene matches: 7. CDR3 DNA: TGTGCCAGCAGTCCAGGACAGGGACGCAACACTGAAGCTTTCTTT. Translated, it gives CASSPGQGRNTEAFF.

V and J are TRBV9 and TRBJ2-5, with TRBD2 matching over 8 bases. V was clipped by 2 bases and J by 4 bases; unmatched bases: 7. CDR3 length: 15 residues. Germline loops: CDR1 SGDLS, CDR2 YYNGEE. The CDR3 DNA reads TGTGCCAGCAGCGTTCAGGGACTAGTTTCAGAGACCCAGTACTTC. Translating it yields CASSVQGLVSETQYF.

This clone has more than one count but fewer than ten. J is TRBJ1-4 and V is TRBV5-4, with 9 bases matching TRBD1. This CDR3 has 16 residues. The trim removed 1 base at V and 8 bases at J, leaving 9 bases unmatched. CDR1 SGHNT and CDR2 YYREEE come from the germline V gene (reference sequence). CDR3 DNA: TGTGCCAGCAGCTTGCGCCCGGGACAGGGAGGGGAAAAACTGTTTTTT. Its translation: CASSLRPGQGGEKLFF.

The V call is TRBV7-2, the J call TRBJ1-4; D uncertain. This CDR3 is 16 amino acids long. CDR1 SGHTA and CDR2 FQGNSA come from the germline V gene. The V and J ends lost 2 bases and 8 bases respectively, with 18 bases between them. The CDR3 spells CASSLYARPGGEKLFF. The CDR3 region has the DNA TGTGCCAGCAGCTTATACGCGCGGCCCGGTGGGGAAAAACTGTTTTTT. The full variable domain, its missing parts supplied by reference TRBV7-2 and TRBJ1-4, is GAGVSQSPSNKVTEKGKDVELRCDPISGHTALYWYRQSLGQGLEFLIYFQGNSAPDKSGLPSDRFSAERTGGSVSTLTIQRTQQEDSAVYLCASSLYARPGGEKLFFGSGTQLSVL.

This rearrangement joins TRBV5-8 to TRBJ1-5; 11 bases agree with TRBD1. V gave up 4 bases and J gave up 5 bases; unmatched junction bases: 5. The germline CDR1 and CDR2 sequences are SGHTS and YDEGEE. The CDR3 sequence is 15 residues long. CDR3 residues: CASSRGQGVHQPQHF. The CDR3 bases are TGTGCCAGCAGCCGGGGACAGGGGGTGCATCAGCCCCAGCATTTT. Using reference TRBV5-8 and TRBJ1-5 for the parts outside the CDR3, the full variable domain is EAGVTQSPTHLIKTRGQQATLRCSPISGHTSVYWYQQALGLGLQFLLWYDEGEERNRGNFPPRFSGRQFPNYSSELNVNALELEDSALYLCASSRGQGVHQPQHFGDGTRLSIL.

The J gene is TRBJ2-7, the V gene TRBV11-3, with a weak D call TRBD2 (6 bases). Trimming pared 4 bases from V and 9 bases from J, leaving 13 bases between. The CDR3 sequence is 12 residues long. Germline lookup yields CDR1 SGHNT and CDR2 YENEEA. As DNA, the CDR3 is TGTGCCAGCAGCTCCGGGACCGGGGGGCAGTACTTC. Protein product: CASSSGTGGQYF.

This CDR3 reads CASSPRQGRASTEAFF. The CDR3 bases are TGTGCCAGCAGCCCGCGACAGGGGAGGGCGAGCACTGAAGCTTTCTTT. The V gene is TRBV11-3, the J gene TRBJ1-1, with 8 bases aligning to TRBD1. This CDR3 has 16 residues. Germline lookup yields CDR1 SGHNT and CDR2 YENEEA. V lost 5 bases and J lost 4; bases outside the gene matches: 12.

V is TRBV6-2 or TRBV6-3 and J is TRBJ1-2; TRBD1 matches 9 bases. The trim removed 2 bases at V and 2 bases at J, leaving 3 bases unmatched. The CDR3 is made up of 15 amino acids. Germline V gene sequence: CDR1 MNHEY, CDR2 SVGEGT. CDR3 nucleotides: TGTGCCAGCAGTTACCGGGACAGGGCCAACTATGGCTACACCTTC. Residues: CASSYRDRANYGYTF.

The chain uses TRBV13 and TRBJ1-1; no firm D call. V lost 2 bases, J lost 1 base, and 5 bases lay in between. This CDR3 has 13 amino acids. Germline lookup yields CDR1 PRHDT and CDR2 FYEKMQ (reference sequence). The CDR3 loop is CASSLTENTEAFF. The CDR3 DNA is TGTGCCAGCAGCTTAACAGAGAACACTGAAGCTTTCTTT.

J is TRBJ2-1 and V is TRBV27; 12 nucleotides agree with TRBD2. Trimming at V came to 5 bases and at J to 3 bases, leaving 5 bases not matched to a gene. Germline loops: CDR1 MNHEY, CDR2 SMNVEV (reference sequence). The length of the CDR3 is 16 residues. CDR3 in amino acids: CASSAGGLAGYNEQFF. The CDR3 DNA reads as TGTGCCAGCAGTGCGGGGGGACTAGCGGGCTACAATGAGCAGTTCTTC.